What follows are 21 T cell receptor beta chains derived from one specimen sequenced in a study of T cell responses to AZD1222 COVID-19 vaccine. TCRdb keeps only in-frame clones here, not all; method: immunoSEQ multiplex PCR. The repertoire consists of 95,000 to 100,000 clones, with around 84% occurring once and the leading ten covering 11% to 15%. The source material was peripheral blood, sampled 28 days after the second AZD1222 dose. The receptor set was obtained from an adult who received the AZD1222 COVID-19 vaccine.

The CDR3 bases are TGTGCCAGTAGGGGGTCGGGTACGCAGTATTTT. It specifies CASRGSGTQYF. The chain is built from TRBV19 and TRBJ2-3; D gene unclear. CDR3 length: 11 amino acids. Per the germline V gene, CDR1 is LNHDA and CDR2 is SQIVND (reference sequence). With 6 bases removed from V and 8 bases from J, the gap between germline ends came to 9 bases. Together with reference TRBV19 and TRBJ2-3, the CDR3 gives the full variable domain: DGGITQSPKYLFRKEGQNVTLSCEQNLNHDAMYWYRQDPGQGLRLIYYSQIVNDFQKGDIAEGYSVSREKKESFPLTVTSAQKNPTAFYLCASRGSGTQYFGPGTRLTVL.

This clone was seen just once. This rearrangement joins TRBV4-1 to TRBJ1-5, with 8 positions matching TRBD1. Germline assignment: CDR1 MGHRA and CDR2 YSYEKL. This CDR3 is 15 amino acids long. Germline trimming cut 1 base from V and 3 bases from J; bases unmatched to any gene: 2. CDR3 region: CASSQGTGNNQPQHF. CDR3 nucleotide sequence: TGCGCCAGCAGCCAAGGGACAGGGAACAATCAGCCCCAGCATTTT.

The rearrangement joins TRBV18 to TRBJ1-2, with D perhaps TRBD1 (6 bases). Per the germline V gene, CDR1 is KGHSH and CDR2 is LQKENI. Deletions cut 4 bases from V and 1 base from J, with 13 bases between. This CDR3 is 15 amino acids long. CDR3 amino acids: CASSQSTGYNYGYTF. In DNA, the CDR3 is TGTGCCAGCTCACAATCGACAGGCTATAACTATGGCTACACCTTC.

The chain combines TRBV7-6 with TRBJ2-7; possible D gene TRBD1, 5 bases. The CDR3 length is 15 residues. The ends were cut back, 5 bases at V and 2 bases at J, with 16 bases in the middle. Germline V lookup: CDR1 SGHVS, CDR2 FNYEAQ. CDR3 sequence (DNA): TGTGCCAGCAGCCCGACCTTTAGGACAACCTACGAGCAGTACTTC. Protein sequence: CASSPTFRTTYEQYF.

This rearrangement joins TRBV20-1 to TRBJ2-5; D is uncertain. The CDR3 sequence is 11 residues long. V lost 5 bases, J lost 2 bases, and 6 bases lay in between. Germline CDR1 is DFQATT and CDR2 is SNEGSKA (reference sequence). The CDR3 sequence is CSALGQETQYF. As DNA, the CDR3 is TGCAGTGCTTTGGGGCAAGAGACCCAGTACTTC.

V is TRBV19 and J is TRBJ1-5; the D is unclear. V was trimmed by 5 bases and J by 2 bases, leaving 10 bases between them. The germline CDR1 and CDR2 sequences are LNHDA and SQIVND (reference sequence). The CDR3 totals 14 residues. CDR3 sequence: CASSGELGNQPQHF. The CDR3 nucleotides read TGTGCCAGTAGTGGAGAACTAGGCAATCAGCCCCAGCATTTT.

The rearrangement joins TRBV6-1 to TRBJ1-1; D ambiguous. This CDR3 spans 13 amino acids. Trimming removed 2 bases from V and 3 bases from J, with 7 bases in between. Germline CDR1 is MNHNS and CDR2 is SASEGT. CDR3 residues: CASSESGYTEAFF. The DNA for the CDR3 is TGTGCCAGCAGTGAATCGGGTTACACTGAAGCTTTCTTT.

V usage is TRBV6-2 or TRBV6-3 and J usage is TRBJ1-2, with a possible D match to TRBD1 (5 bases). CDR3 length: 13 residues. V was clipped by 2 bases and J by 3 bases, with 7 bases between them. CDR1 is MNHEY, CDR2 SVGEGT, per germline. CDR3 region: CASSYGGDYGYTF. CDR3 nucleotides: TGTGCCAGCAGTTACGGGGGAGACTATGGCTACACCTTC.

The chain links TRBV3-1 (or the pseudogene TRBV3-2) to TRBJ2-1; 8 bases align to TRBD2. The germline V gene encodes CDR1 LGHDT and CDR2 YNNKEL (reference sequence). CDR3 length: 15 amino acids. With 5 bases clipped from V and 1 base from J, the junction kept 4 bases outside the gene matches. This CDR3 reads CASSSGGKSYNEQFF. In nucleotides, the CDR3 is TGTGCCAGCAGCTCGGGGGGGAAGTCCTACAATGAGCAGTTCTTC.

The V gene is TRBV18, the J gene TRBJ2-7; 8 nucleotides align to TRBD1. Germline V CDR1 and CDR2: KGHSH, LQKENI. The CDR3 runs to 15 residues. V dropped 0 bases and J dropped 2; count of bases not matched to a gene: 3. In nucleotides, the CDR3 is TGTGCCAGCTCACCACCGGGACAGGTTGCCTACGAGCAGTACTTC. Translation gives CASSPPGQVAYEQYF.

Here the CDR3 DNA reads TGTGCCAGCAGCTTAGAAGGGGTCTACGAGCAGTACTTC. This sequence encodes CASSLEGVYEQYF. This rearrangement joins TRBV11-1 to TRBJ2-7; perhaps TRBD1 as D (5 bases). Trimming shortened V by 1 base and J by 3 bases, and 7 bases separated the two germline ends. This CDR3 contains 13 residues. Germline V gives CDR1 SGHAT, CDR2 FQDESV (reference sequence).

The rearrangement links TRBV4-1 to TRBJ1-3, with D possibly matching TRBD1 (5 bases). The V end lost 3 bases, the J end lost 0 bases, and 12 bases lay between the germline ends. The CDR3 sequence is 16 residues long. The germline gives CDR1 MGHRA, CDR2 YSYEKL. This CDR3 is CASSQSGGGSGNTIYF. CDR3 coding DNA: TGCGCCAGCAGCCAGTCTGGGGGGGGCTCTGGAAACACCATATATTTT.

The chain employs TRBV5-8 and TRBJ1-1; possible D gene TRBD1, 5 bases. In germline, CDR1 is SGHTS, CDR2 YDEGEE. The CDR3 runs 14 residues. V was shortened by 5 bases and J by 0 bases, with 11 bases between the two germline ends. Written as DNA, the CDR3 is TGTGCCAGCAGTTTCCGACAGATGAACACTGAAGCTTTCTTT. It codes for CASSFRQMNTEAFF.

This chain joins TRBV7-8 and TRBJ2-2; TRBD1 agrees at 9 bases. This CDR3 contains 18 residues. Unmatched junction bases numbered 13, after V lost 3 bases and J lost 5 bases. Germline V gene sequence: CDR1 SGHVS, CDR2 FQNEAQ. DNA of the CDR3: TGTGCCAGCAGCTTTTACAGGGGGCAATGGGTGGGGACCGGGGAGCTGTTTTTT. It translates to CASSFYRGQWVGTGELFF. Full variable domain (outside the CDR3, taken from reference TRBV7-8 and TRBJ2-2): GAGVSQSPRYKVAKRGQDVALRCDPISGHVSLFWYQQALGQGPEFLTYFQNEAQLDKSGLPSDRFFAERPEGSVSTLKIQRTQQEDSAVYLCASSFYRGQWVGTGELFFGEGSRLTVL.

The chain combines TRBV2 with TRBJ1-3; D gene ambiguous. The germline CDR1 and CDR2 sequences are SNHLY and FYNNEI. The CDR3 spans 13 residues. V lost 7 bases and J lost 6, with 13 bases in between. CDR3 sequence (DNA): TGTGCCAGCACACTGGACCCCCTAAACACCATATATTTT. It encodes CASTLDPLNTIYF. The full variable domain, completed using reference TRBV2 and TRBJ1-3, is EPEVTQTPSHQVTQMGQEVILRCVPISNHLYFYWYRQILGQKVEFLVSFYNNEISEKSEIFDDQFSVERPDGSNFTLKIRSTKLEDSAMYFCASTLDPLNTIYFGEGSWLTVV.

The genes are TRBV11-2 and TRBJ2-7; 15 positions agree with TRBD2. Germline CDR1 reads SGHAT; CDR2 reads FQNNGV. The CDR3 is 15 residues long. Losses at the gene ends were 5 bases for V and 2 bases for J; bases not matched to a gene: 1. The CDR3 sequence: CASSGTSGGPYEQYF. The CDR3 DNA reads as TGTGCCAGCAGCGGGACTAGCGGGGGGCCCTACGAGCAGTACTTC.

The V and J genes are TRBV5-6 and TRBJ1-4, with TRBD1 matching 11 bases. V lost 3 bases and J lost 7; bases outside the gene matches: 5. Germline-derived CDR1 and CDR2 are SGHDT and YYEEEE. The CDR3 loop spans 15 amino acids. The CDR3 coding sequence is TGTGCCAGCAGCTATAGGACAGGGGGCTTTGAAAAACTGTTTTTT. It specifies CASSYRTGGFEKLFF.

CDR3 region: CASSILGQRNQPQHF. Written as DNA, the CDR3 is TGTGCCAGTAGTATCCTGGGACAGCGCAATCAGCCCCAGCATTTT. The chain has TRBV19 and TRBJ1-5; 7 bases line up with TRBD1. The CDR3 length is 15 residues. Germline V lookup: CDR1 LNHDA, CDR2 SQIVND (reference sequence). Trimming took 3 bases from V and 2 from J; bases not matched to a gene: 4.

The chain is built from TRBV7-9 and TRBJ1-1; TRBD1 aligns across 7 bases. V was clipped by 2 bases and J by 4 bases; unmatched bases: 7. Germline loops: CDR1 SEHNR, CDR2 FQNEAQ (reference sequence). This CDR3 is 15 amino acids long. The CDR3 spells CASSLSTGRGTEAFF. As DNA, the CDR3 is TGTGCCAGCAGCTTATCGACAGGGAGAGGCACTGAAGCTTTCTTT.

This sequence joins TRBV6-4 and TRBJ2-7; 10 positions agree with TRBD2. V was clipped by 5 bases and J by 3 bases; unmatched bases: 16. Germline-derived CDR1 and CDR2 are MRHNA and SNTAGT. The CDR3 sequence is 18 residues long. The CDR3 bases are TGTGCCAGCAGTTTTCCCGGGACTAGCGACGATGGAGACTACGAGCAGTACTTC. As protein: CASSFPGTSDDGDYEQYF.

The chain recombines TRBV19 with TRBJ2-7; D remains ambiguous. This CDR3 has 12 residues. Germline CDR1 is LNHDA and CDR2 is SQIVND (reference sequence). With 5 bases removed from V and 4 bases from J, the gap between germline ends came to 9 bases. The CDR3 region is CASSAAGYEQYF. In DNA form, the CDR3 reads TGTGCCAGTAGTGCGGCTGGGTACGAGCAGTACTTC.